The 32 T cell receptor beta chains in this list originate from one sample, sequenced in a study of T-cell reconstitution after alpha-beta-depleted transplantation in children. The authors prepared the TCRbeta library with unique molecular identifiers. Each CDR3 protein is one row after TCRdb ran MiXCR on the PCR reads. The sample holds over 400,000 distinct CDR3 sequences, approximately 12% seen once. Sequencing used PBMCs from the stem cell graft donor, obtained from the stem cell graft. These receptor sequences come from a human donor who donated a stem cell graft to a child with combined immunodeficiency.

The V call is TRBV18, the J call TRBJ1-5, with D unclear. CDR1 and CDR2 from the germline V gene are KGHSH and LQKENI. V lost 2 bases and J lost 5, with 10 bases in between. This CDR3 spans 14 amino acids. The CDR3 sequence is CASSPRNADQPQHF. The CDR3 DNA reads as TGTGCCAGCTCACCAAGGAATGCCGATCAGCCCCAGCATTTT.

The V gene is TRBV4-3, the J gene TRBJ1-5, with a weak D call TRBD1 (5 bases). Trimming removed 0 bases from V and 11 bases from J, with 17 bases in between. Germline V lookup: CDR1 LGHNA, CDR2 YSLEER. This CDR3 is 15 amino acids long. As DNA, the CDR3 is TGCGCCAGCAGCCAAGAGTGGCCGGGGGAAGGGTCCCAGCATTTT. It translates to CASSQEWPGEGSQHF.

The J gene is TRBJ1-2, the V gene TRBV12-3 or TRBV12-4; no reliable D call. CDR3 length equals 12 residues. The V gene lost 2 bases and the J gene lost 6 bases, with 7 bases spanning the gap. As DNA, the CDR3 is TGTGCCAGCAGTTTAAGAGCGAATGGCTACACCTTC. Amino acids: CASSLRANGYTF.

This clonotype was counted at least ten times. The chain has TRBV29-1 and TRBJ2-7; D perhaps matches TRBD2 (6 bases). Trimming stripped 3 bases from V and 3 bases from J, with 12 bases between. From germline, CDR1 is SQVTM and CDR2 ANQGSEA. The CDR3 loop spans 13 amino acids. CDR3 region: CSVDWGDHYEQYF. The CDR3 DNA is TGCAGCGTTGACTGGGGGGACCACTACGAGCAGTACTTC.

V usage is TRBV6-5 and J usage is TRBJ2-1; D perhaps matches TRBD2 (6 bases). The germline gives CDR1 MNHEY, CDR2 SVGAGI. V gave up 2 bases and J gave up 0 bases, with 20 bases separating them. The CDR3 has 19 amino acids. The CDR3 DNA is TGTGCCAGCAGTTACGGCCCTTTGACTCTAGCGTTCTCCTACAATGAGCAGTTCTTC. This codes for CASSYGPLTLAFSYNEQFF.

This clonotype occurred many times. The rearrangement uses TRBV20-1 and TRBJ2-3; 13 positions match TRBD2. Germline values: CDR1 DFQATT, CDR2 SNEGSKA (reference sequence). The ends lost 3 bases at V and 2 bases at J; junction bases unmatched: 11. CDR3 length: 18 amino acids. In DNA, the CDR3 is TGCAGTGCTAGTTCCGGGACTAGCGGGACCCTTTACACAGATACGCAGTATTTT. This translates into CSASSGTSGTLYTDTQYF.

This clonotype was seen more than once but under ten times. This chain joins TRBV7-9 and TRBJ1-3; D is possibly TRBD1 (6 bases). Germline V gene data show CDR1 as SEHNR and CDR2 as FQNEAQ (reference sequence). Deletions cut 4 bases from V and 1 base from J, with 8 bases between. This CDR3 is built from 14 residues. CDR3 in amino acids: CASSSGTSGNTIYF. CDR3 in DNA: TGTGCCAGCAGCTCCGGGACATCTGGAAACACCATATATTTT.

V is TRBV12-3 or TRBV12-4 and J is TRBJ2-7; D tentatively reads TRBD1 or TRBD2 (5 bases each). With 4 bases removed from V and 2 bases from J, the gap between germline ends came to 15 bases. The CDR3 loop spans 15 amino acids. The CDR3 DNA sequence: TGTGCCAGCAGTTCGGGACCCCCGCTCACCTACGAGCAGTACTTC. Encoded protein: CASSSGPPLTYEQYF.

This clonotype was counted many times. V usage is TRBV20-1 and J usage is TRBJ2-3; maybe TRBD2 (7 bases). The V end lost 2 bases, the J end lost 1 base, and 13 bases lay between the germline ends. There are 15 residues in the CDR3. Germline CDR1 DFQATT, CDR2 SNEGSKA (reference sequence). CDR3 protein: CSARSGGGGTDTQYF. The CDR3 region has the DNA TGCAGTGCTAGATCGGGGGGCGGGGGCACAGATACGCAGTATTTT.

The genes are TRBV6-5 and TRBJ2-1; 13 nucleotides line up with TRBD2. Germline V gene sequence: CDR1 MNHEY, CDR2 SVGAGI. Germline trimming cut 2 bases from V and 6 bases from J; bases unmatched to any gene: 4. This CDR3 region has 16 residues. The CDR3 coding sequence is TGTGCCAGCAGTTACACCTGGACTAGCGGGGGCAATGAGCAGTTCTTC. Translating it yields CASSYTWTSGGNEQFF.

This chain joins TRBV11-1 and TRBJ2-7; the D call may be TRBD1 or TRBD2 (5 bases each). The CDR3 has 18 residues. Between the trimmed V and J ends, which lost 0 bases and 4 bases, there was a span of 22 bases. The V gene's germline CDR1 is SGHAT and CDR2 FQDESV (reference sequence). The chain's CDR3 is CASSLAGTEEARLYEQYF. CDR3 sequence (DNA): TGTGCCAGCAGCTTAGCGGGGACGGAGGAGGCGAGGCTGTACGAGCAGTACTTC.

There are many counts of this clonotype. CDR3: CATSRQGAYNEQFF. Here the CDR3 DNA reads TGTGCCACCAGTCGGCAGGGGGCCTACAATGAGCAGTTCTTC. The V and J genes are TRBV24-1 and TRBJ2-1, with 7 bases identical to TRBD1. CDR1 is KGHDR and CDR2 is SFDVKD in the germline V gene. There are 14 residues in the CDR3. J was trimmed by 2 bases and V by 6 bases; bases with no gene match: 3.

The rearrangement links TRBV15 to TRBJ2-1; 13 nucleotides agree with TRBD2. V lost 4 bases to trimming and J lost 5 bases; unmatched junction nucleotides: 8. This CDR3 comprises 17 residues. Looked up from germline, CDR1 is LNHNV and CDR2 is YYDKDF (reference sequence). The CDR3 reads CATSTTGLAGYHNEQFF. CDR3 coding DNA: TGTGCCACCAGCACAACGGGACTAGCGGGGTATCACAATGAGCAGTTCTTC.

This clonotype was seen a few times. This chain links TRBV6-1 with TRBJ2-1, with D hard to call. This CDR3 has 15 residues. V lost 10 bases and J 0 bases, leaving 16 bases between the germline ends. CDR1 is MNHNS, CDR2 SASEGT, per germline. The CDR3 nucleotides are TGTGCCATCTCGGGTGGCCCAATCTCCTACAATGAGCAGTTCTTC. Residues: CAISGGPISYNEQFF.

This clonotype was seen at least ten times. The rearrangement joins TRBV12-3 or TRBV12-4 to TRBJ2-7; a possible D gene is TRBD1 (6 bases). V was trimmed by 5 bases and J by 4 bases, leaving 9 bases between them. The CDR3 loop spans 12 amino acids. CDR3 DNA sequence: TGTGCCAGCAGTAAACAGGGATACGAGCAGTACTTC. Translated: CASSKQGYEQYF.

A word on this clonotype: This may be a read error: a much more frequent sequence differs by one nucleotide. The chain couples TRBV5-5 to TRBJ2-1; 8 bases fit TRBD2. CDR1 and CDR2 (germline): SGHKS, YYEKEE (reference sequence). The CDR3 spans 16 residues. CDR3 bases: TGTGCCAACAGCTTAGGGCGGGGGGAGTCCTACAATGAGCAGTTCTTC. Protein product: CANSLGRGESYNEQFF. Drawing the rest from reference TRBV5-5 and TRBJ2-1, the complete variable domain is DAGVTQSPTHLIKTRGQQVTLRCSPISGHKSVSWYQQVLGQGPQFIFQYYEKEERGRGNFPDRFSARQFPNYSSELNVNALLLGDSALYLCANSLGRGESYNEQFFGPGTRLTVL.

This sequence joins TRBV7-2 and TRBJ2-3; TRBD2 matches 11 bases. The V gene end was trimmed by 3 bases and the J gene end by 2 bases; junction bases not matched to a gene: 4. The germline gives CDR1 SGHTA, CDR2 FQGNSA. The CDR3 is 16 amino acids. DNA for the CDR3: TGTGCCAGCAGCTTTATAGCGGGGGGGAACACAGATACGCAGTATTTT. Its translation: CASSFIAGGNTDTQYF.

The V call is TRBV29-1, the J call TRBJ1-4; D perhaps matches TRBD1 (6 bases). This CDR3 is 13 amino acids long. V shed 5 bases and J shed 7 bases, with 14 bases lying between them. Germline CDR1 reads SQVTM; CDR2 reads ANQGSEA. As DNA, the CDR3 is TGCAGCGTTAAGGGCCCCAGGGGTGAAAAACTGTTTTTT. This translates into CSVKGPRGEKLFF.

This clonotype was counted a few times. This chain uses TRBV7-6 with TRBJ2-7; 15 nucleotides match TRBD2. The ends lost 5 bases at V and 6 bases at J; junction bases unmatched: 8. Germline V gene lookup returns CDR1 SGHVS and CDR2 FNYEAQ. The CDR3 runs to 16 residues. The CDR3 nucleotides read TGTGCCAGCAGCCCCGAGGGACTAGCGGGGGGCCGCGAGCAGTACTTC. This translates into CASSPEGLAGGREQYF.

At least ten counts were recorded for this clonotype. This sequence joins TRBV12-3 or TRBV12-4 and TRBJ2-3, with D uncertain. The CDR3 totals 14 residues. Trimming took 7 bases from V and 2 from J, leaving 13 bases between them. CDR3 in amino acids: CASTLPRITDTQYF. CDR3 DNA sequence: TGTGCCAGCACCCTACCGCGGATCACAGATACGCAGTATTTT.

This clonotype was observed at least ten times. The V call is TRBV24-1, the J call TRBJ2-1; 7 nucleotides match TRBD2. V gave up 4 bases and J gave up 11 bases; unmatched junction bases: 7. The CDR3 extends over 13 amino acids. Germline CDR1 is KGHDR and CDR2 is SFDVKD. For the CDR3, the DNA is TGTGCCACCAGTGAACCTCCTAGCGGCAAGCAGTTCTTC. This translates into CATSEPPSGKQFF.

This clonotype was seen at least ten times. In DNA, the CDR3 is TGTGCCAGCACTGGGGGGACGAACACCGGGGAGCTGTTTTTT. Its translation is CASTGGTNTGELFF. The chain joins TRBV7-8 to TRBJ2-2; D may be TRBD2 (6 bases). CDR1 and CDR2 (germline): SGHVS, FQNEAQ. The CDR3 is made up of 14 amino acids. V shed 7 bases and J shed 0 bases, with 9 bases lying between them.

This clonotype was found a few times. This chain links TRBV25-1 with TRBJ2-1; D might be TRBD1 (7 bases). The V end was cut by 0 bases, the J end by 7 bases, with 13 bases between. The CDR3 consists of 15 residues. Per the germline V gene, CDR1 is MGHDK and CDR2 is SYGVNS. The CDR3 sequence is CASSEYLQGRNEQFF. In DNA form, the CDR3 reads TGTGCCAGCAGTGAATATTTACAGGGGAGGAATGAGCAGTTCTTC.

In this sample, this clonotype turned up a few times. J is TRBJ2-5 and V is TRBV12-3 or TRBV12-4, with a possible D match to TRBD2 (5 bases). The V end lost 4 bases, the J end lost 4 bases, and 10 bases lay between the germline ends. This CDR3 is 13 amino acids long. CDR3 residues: CASSSPGIETQYF. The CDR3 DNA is TGTGCCAGCAGTTCCCCGGGGATAGAGACCCAGTACTTC.

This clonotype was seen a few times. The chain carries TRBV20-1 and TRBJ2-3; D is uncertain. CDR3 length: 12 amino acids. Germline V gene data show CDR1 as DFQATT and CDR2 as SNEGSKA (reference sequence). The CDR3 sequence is CSPLPPTDTQYF. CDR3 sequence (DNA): TGCAGCCCCCTGCCCCCCACAGATACGCAGTATTTT.

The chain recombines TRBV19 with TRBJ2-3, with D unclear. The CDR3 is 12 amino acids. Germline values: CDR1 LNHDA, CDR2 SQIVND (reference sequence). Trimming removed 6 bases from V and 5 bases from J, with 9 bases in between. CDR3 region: CASREKGDTQYF. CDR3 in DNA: TGTGCCAGTAGGGAGAAAGGAGATACGCAGTATTTT.

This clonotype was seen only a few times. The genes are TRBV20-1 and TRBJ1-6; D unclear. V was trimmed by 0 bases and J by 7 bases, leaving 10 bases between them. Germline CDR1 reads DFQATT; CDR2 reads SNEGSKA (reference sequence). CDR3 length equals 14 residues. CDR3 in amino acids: CSAREPRGNSPLHF. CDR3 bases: TGCAGTGCTAGAGAACCGCGGGGAAATTCACCCCTCCACTTT.

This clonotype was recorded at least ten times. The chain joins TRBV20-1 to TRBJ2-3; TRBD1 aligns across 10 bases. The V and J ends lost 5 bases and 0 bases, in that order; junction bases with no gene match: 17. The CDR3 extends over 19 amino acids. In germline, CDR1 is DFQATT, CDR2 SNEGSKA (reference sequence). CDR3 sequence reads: CSARTPWDRGRASTDTQYF. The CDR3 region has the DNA TGCAGTGCTCGGACGCCCTGGGACAGGGGCCGTGCTAGCACAGATACGCAGTATTTT.

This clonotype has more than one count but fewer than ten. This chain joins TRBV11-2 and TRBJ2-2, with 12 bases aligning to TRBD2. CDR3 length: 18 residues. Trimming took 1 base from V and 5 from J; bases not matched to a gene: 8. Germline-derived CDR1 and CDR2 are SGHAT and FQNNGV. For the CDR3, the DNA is TGTGCCAGCAGCTTAGGGACCGGACTAGCGGGACCTACCGGGGAGCTGTTTTTT. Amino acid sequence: CASSLGTGLAGPTGELFF.

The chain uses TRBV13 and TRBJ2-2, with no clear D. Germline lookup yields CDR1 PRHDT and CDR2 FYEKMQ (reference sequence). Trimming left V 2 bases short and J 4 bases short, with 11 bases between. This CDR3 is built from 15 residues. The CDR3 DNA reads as TGTGCCAGCAGCTTACGGGTAGAGAGCACCGGGGAGCTGTTTTTT. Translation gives CASSLRVESTGELFF.

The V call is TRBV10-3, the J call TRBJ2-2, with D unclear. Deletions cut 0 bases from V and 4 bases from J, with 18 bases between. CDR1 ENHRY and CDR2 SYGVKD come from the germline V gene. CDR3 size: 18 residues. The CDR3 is CAISESVGGGLGTGELFF. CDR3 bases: TGTGCCATCAGTGAGTCTGTTGGCGGCGGTCTTGGCACCGGGGAGCTGTTTTTT.

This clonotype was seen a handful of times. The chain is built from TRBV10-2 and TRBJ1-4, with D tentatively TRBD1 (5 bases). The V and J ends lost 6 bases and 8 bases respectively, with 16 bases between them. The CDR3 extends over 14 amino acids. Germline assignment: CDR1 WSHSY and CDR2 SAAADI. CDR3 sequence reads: CASRETGAGEKLFF. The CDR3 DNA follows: TGCGCCAGCAGGGAGACGGGTGCAGGGGAAAAACTGTTTTTT.